This record covers a single T cell receptor (beta chain). Its specificity is unknown. These data come from a study of vaccination effects on CD4 cells after COVID-19. Generated by immunoSEQ multiplex PCR, the TCRdb table keeps only in-frame clones and is missing some. The table has about 54,000 clones, 75% to 90% seen once; the top ten hold 2% to 3%. Viral peptide pools were used in the ViraFEST assay to expand antigen-specific CD4+ T cells, and sequencing came afterward. Scientists isolated CD4+ T cells after a roughly 10-day culture period ended. No vaccinee had earlier SARS-CoV-2 infection, and nucleocapsid antibodies were negative. Cultivation was performed at two million PBMC per well with 9 to 10 IU/ml IL-2 and 10 ug/ml peptides added. On both days 3 and 7, half of the culture medium was replaced with IL-2 medium. Study-level points and caveats: Vaccine- and infection-induced clones showed marked clonal contraction late following vaccination.

Looked up from germline, CDR1 is KGHSH and CDR2 is LQKENI. The CDR3 runs to 14 residues. The V end lost 2 bases, the J end lost 4 bases, and 11 bases lay between the germline ends. The chain recombines TRBV18 with TRBJ1-1; D is possibly TRBD1 (6 bases). This specimen was CD4+ T cells from PBMCs cultured with HCoV-229E spike peptides, taken before COVID-19 vaccination. The sequence was collected from a human donor who received a COVID-19 vaccine. In DNA, the CDR3 is TGTGCCAGCTCACCAGAAAGGGGGGGCACTGAAGCTTTCTTT. It codes for CASSPERGGTEAFF. Variable domain in full (rest from reference TRBV18 and TRBJ1-1): NAGVMQNPRHLVRRRGQEARLRCSPMKGHSHVYWYRQLPEEGLKFMVYLQKENIIDESGMPKERFSAEFPKEGPSILRIQQVVRGDSAAYFCASSPERGGTEAFFGQGTRLTVV.